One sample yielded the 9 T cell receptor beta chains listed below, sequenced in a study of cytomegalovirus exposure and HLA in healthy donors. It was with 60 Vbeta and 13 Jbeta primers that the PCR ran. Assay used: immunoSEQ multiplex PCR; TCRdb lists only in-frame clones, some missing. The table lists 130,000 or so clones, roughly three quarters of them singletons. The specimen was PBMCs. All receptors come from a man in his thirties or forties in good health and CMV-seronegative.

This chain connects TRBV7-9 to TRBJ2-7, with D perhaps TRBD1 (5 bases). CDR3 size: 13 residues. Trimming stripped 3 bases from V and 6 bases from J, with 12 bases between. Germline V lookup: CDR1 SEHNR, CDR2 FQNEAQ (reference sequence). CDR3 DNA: TGTGCCAGCAGCTTCTCAGGGTGGCGCGAGCAGTACTTC. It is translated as CASSFSGWREQYF.

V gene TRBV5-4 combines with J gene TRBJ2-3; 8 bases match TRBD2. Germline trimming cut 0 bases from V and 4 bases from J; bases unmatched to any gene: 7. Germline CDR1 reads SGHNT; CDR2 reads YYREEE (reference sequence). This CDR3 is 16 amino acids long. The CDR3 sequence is CASSLGGAGVSDTQYF. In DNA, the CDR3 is TGTGCCAGCAGCTTGGGAGGAGCGGGGGTCTCAGATACGCAGTATTTT.

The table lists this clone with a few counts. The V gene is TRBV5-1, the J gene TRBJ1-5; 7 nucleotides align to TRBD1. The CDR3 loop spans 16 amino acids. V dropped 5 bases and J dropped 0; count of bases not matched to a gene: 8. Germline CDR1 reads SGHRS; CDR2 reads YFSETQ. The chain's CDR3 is CASSEGGPYSNQPQHF. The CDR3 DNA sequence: TGCGCCAGCAGTGAAGGGGGCCCCTATAGCAATCAGCCCCAGCATTTT.

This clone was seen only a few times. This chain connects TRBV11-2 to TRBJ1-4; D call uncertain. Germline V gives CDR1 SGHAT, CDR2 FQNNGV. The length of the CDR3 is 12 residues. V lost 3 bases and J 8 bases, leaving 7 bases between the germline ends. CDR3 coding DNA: TGTGCCAGCAGCTTCGCCTACGAAAAACTGTTTTTT. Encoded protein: CASSFAYEKLFF.

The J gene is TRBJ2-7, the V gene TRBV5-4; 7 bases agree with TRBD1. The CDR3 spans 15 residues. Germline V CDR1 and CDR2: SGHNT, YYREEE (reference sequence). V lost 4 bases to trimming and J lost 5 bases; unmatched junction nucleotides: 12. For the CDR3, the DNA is TGTGCCAGCAGCCAAGTTGACAGGGACCCGGACGAGCAGTACTTC. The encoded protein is CASSQVDRDPDEQYF.

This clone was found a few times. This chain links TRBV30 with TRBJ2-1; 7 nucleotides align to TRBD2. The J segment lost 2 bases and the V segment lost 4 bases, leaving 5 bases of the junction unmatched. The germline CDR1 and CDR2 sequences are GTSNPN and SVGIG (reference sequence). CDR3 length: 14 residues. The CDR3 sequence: CAWKEGGPYNEQFF. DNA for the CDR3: TGTGCCTGGAAAGAGGGAGGGCCCTACAATGAGCAGTTCTTC.

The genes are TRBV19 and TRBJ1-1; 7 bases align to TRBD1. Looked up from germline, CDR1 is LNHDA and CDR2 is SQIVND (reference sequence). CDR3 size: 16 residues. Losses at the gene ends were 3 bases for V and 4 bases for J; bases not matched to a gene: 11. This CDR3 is CASSIGQDRRPTEAFF. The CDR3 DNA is TGTGCCAGTAGTATCGGACAGGACCGCCGACCCACTGAAGCTTTCTTT.

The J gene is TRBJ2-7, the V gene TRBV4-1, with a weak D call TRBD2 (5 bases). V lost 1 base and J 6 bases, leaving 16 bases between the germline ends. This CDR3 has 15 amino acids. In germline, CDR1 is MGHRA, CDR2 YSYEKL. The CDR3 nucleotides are TGCGCCAGCAGCCAAGTGGCGGGCACCCCTGGCGAGCAGTACTTC. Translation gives CASSQVAGTPGEQYF.

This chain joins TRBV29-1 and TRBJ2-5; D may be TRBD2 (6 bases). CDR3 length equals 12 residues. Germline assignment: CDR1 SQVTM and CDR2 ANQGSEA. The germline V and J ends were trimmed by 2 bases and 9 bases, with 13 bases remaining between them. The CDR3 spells CSVETGVGSQYF. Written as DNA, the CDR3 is TGCAGCGTTGAAACGGGGGTCGGGTCCCAGTACTTC.